Listed below are T cell receptor beta chains from one sample, sequenced in a study of STAT5B mutations in CD4+ large granular lymphocyte leukemia. The data were produced by immunoSEQ multiplex PCR, yet TCRdb's version contains in-frame clones alone and is incomplete. The repertoire holds 30,000 to 40,000 clones, 69% seen once, with under 3.5% in the top ten. The sample comprised CD4+ T cells from blood buffy coats. Every receptor here comes from a human donor in good health. Both conserved end residues are part of each CDR3. Fields, in order: CDR3 DNA, CDR3 protein, clone size, D gene, V gene, J gene. The D gene is left open where the match is weak. For some rows the clone size is stated as once, few or many, or as a class when expanded; others skip it.

CDR3 DNA: TGTGCCAGCAGCGTAGGAACGAATTCACCCCTCCACTTT
CDR3 protein: CASSVGTNSPLHF
clone size: -
D gene: -
V gene: TRBV9
J gene: TRBJ1-6

CDR3 DNA: TGTGCCAGCAGTTTATCCGACAGGGTGGAGTTTTTT
CDR3 protein: CASSLSDRVEFF
clone size: -
D gene: TRBD1
V gene: TRBV28
J gene: TRBJ1-4

CDR3 DNA: TGTGCCAGCAGTTCCGGGACTCTCATGAACACTGAAGCTTTCTTT
CDR3 protein: CASSSGTLMNTEAFF
clone size: -
D gene: -
V gene: TRBV6-5
J gene: TRBJ1-1

CDR3 DNA: TGTGCCAGCAGTTACTTGGAGACCCAGTACTTC
CDR3 protein: CASSYLETQYF
clone size: once
D gene: -
V gene: TRBV6-6
J gene: TRBJ2-5

CDR3 DNA: TGTGCCAGCAGGGGGGACAACTTAGCCAAAAACATTCAGTACTTC
CDR3 protein: CASRGDNLAKNIQYF
clone size: once
D gene: -
V gene: TRBV2
J gene: TRBJ2-4

CDR3 DNA: TGTGCCAGCAGCCGACGACTAGCGGGGACGAACACCGGGGAGCTGTTTTTT
CDR3 protein: CASSRRLAGTNTGELFF
clone size: few
D gene: TRBD2
V gene: TRBV9
J gene: TRBJ2-2

CDR3 DNA: TGTGCCACCACCAAAGGGGGCGGCTACGAGCAGTACTTC
CDR3 protein: CATTKGGGYEQYF
clone size: -
D gene: TRBD1
V gene: TRBV15
J gene: TRBJ2-7

CDR3 DNA: TGTGCCAGCAGTGGATGGAGCGAGGAGACCCAGTACTTC
CDR3 protein: CASSGWSEETQYF
clone size: -
D gene: -
V gene: TRBV6-1
J gene: TRBJ2-5

CDR3 DNA: TGTGCCAGCAGCTTAGGGGCCAGCGGGGGTTACAATGAGCAGTTCTTC
CDR3 protein: CASSLGASGGYNEQFF
clone size: -
D gene: TRBD2
V gene: TRBV7-6
J gene: TRBJ2-1

CDR3 DNA: TGTGCCAGCAGCTCCGCACGTAGAGAGACCCAGTACTTC
CDR3 protein: CASSSARRETQYF
clone size: -
D gene: -
V gene: TRBV6-6
J gene: TRBJ2-5

CDR3 DNA: TGTGCCTGGAGTGTAAGGGGCCTGACCTACGAGCAGTACTTC
CDR3 protein: CAWSVRGLTYEQYF
clone size: once
D gene: -
V gene: TRBV30
J gene: TRBJ2-7

CDR3 DNA: TGCGCCAGCAGCTTGCAGGGGAGGGACACAGATACGCAGTATTTT
CDR3 protein: CASSLQGRDTDTQYF
clone size: medium-sized
D gene: -
V gene: TRBV5-1
J gene: TRBJ2-3

CDR3 DNA: TGCGCCAGCAGCCAAGGCGTGACACAGGGGTGGACTGAAGCTTTCTTT
CDR3 protein: CASSQGVTQGWTEAFF
clone size: -
D gene: TRBD1
V gene: TRBV4-3
J gene: TRBJ1-1

CDR3 DNA: TGTGCCAGCAGCTTCACAGGGGGTAACTATGGCTACACCTTC
CDR3 protein: CASSFTGGNYGYTF
clone size: -
D gene: TRBD1
V gene: TRBV5-4
J gene: TRBJ1-2

CDR3 DNA: TGTGCCAGCAGCTTGGGCGGGGGGGGTACCGGGGAGCTGTTTTTT
CDR3 protein: CASSLGGGGTGELFF
clone size: -
D gene: TRBD2
V gene: TRBV11-2
J gene: TRBJ2-2

CDR3 DNA: TGTGCCTCGACAGGGGACTCTGGGGCCAACGTCCTGACTTTC
CDR3 protein: CASTGDSGANVLTF
clone size: -
D gene: TRBD1
V gene: TRBV30
J gene: TRBJ2-6

CDR3 DNA: TGTGCCAGCAGCGTAGGCGGTGGGGAGACCCAGTACTTC
CDR3 protein: CASSVGGGETQYF
clone size: -
D gene: -
V gene: TRBV9
J gene: TRBJ2-5

CDR3 DNA: TGTGCCAGCAGTTTCGACAGCGCTGGCCACAATCAGCCCCAGCATTTT
CDR3 protein: CASSFDSAGHNQPQHF
clone size: -
D gene: -
V gene: TRBV6-6
J gene: TRBJ1-5

CDR3 DNA: TGTGCCAGCAGTCCACAGGGAACTAATGAAAAACTGTTTTTT
CDR3 protein: CASSPQGTNEKLFF
clone size: -
D gene: -
V gene: TRBV28
J gene: TRBJ1-4

CDR3 DNA: TGTGCCAGCAGCCTCAGGGGTAGCTATGGCTACACCTTC
CDR3 protein: CASSLRGSYGYTF
clone size: -
D gene: -
V gene: TRBV5-4
J gene: TRBJ1-2

CDR3 DNA: TGTGCCAGCAGCCTCGGCGGGGTCGAGCAGTACTTC
CDR3 protein: CASSLGGVEQYF
clone size: -
D gene: -
V gene: TRBV7-2
J gene: TRBJ2-7

CDR3 DNA: TGTGCCAGCGGGTCCTACAATGAGCAGTTCTTC
CDR3 protein: CASGSYNEQFF
clone size: -
D gene: -
V gene: TRBV7-9
J gene: TRBJ2-1

CDR3 DNA: TGTGCCAGCAGCTTAGGTTCGGGGGTGAATCAGCCCCAGCATTTT
CDR3 protein: CASSLGSGVNQPQHF
clone size: -
D gene: -
V gene: TRBV7-2
J gene: TRBJ1-5

CDR3 DNA: TGTGCCAGCAGTGAAATAGGGGGCCACTATGGCTACACCTTC
CDR3 protein: CASSEIGGHYGYTF
clone size: -
D gene: TRBD1
V gene: TRBV6-1
J gene: TRBJ1-2

CDR3 DNA: TGTGCCAGCAGCCAAGATAGGACCGAGACCTACTATGGCTACACCTTC
CDR3 protein: CASSQDRTETYYGYTF
clone size: -
D gene: -
V gene: TRBV4-2
J gene: TRBJ1-2

CDR3 DNA: TGTGCCAGTAGTTCCCTAGTGAACACTGAAGCTTTCTTT
CDR3 protein: CASSSLVNTEAFF
clone size: -
D gene: -
V gene: TRBV19
J gene: TRBJ1-1

CDR3 DNA: TGTGCCAGCTCACTGGACCAGGGGACTACGCAGTATTTT
CDR3 protein: CASSLDQGTTQYF
clone size: -
D gene: -
V gene: TRBV18
J gene: TRBJ2-3

CDR3 DNA: TGCGCCAGCAGCTTGGATTGGTGGAATGAGCAGTTCTTC
CDR3 protein: CASSLDWWNEQFF
clone size: -
D gene: -
V gene: TRBV5-1
J gene: TRBJ2-1

CDR3 DNA: TGTGCCAGCAGATTACCAGGGCGGAATTCACCCCTCCACTTT
CDR3 protein: CASRLPGRNSPLHF
clone size: -
D gene: -
V gene: TRBV6-5
J gene: TRBJ1-6

CDR3 DNA: TGTGCCAGCAGCCACCCTACGGGAACTGAAGCTTTCTTT
CDR3 protein: CASSHPTGTEAFF
clone size: few
D gene: -
V gene: TRBV4-2
J gene: TRBJ1-1

CDR3 DNA: TGTGCCAGTAGTATTAGGGAACCGCAGCCCCAGCATTTT
CDR3 protein: CASSIREPQPQHF
clone size: few
D gene: -
V gene: TRBV19
J gene: TRBJ1-5

CDR3 DNA: TGTGCCAGCAGCCTGACTAGCGGGCACACAGATACGCAGTATTTT
CDR3 protein: CASSLTSGHTDTQYF
clone size: -
D gene: TRBD2
V gene: TRBV7-9
J gene: TRBJ2-3

CDR3 DNA: TGTGCCAGCAGCCGGGTCCATGAGCAGTTCTTC
CDR3 protein: CASSRVHEQFF
clone size: -
D gene: -
V gene: TRBV6-1
J gene: TRBJ2-1

CDR3 DNA: TGCAGCGTTGAAGATCGGGGAGGGGGTGGCTACACCTTC
CDR3 protein: CSVEDRGGGGYTF
clone size: -
D gene: -
V gene: TRBV29-1
J gene: TRBJ1-2

CDR3 DNA: TGTGCCTGGAGTGCGCTATTTCAAGAGACCCAGTACTTC
CDR3 protein: CAWSALFQETQYF
clone size: -
D gene: -
V gene: TRBV30
J gene: TRBJ2-5

CDR3 DNA: TGCGCCAGCAGCCAAGCGTGGAACGGGGGGGCCGAAGAGACCCAGTACTTC
CDR3 protein: CASSQAWNGGAEETQYF
clone size: -
D gene: TRBD2
V gene: TRBV4-3
J gene: TRBJ2-5

CDR3 DNA: TGCAGCGTTCCGGGGCCGGGGCTGGAGCAGTACTTC
CDR3 protein: CSVPGPGLEQYF
clone size: once
D gene: -
V gene: TRBV29-1
J gene: TRBJ2-5

CDR3 DNA: TGTGCCAGCAGCTTCGACCTGGCCAGGGGTTATGGCTACACCTTC
CDR3 protein: CASSFDLARGYGYTF
clone size: -
D gene: -
V gene: TRBV5-8
J gene: TRBJ1-2

CDR3 DNA: TGTGCCTGGAGCCGGACAACCGGTAATGAAAAACTGTTTTTT
CDR3 protein: CAWSRTTGNEKLFF
clone size: -
D gene: -
V gene: TRBV30
J gene: TRBJ1-4

CDR3 DNA: TGCAGCGTTCAGAAAGGAAACACTGAAGCTTTCTTT
CDR3 protein: CSVQKGNTEAFF
clone size: -
D gene: -
V gene: TRBV29-1
J gene: TRBJ1-1

CDR3 DNA: TGTGCCAGCTGGGGGTGGAGCACAGATACGCAGTATTTT
CDR3 protein: CASWGWSTDTQYF
clone size: -
D gene: -
V gene: TRBV6-5
J gene: TRBJ2-3

CDR3 DNA: TGCAGTGCTGAGAGGCTTAATGAGCAGTTCTTC
CDR3 protein: CSAERLNEQFF
clone size: -
D gene: -
V gene: TRBV20-1
J gene: TRBJ2-1